These 15 T cell receptor beta chains came from one sample sequenced in a study of T cell responses to AZD1222 COVID-19 vaccine. Libraries were prepared by immunoSEQ multiplex PCR; TCRdb keeps only in-frame clonotypes and omits some of them. The data contain tens of thousands of clones, around 87% of them singletons. The material sequenced was peripheral blood, taken 28 days after the second AZD1222 dose. These receptors were collected from an adult who received the AZD1222 COVID-19 vaccine.

The chain employs TRBV6-5 and TRBJ2-7; the D gene could be TRBD1 or TRBD2 (5 bases each). Germline V gene sequence: CDR1 MNHEY, CDR2 SVGAGI. The length of the CDR3 is 14 residues. V was pared by 6 bases and J by 4 bases, with 16 bases between. The CDR3 DNA reads as TGTGCCAGCAGGCCAGAGGGGTGGGGGTACGAGCAGTACTTC. Amino acids: CASRPEGWGYEQYF.

The rearrangement uses TRBV2 and TRBJ1-5; no definite D call. The CDR3 contains 15 residues. Germline V gene data show CDR1 as SNHLY and CDR2 as FYNNEI. V gave up 6 bases and J gave up 0 bases, with 12 bases separating them. CDR3 amino acids: CASSPTEFSNQPQHF. The CDR3, as DNA: TGTGCCAGCAGCCCTACAGAGTTTAGCAATCAGCCCCAGCATTTT.

The chain links TRBV19 to TRBJ1-2; D gene uncertain. The CDR3 spans 15 residues. V lost 0 bases and J 7 bases, leaving 15 bases between the germline ends. In germline, CDR1 is LNHDA, CDR2 SQIVND (reference sequence). This chain's CDR3 is CASSIDLSRQAGYTF. The CDR3 region has the DNA TGTGCCAGTAGTATAGATCTATCAAGGCAGGCTGGCTACACCTTC.

The chain carries TRBV5-4 and TRBJ2-7, with a weak D call TRBD2 (6 bases). The V gene's germline CDR1 is SGHNT and CDR2 YYREEE (reference sequence). The CDR3 has 13 amino acids. V lost 0 bases to trimming and J lost 5 bases, with 9 bases between them. The CDR3 region is CASSLVGGDEQYF. Here the CDR3 DNA reads TGTGCCAGCAGCTTGGTGGGGGGAGACGAGCAGTACTTC.

The chain is built from TRBV5-1 and TRBJ1-2; no clear D. CDR3 size: 16 residues. CDR1 and CDR2 from the germline V gene are SGHRS and YFSETQ. V was pared by 2 bases and J by 5 bases, with 19 bases between. The CDR3 nucleotides read TGCGCCAGCAGCTTCGGCATTGGAGGCAGAGATTATGGCTACACCTTC. It specifies CASSFGIGGRDYGYTF.

This rearrangement joins TRBV4-1 to TRBJ1-2; D uncertain. Trimming took 1 base from V and 8 from J, leaving 8 bases between them. Germline CDR1 reads MGHRA; CDR2 reads YSYEKL. The CDR3 loop spans 12 amino acids. The CDR3 spells CASSQAGGGYTF. The CDR3 nucleotides are TGCGCCAGCAGCCAAGCGGGTGGCGGCTACACCTTC.

This clone was recorded only once. The J gene is TRBJ1-5, the V gene TRBV7-2; weak D call: TRBD1 (6 bases). The CDR3 is 15 residues long. Looked up from germline, CDR1 is SGHTA and CDR2 is FQGNSA. V was pared by 6 bases and J by 2 bases, with 14 bases between. The CDR3, as DNA: TGTGCCAGCAGACCGCCAGGGGACCGCAATCAGCCCCAGCATTTT. Its protein is CASRPPGDRNQPQHF.

This clone has a single count. The rearrangement links TRBV30 to TRBJ1-2, with D hard to call. CDR1 is GTSNPN, CDR2 SVGIG, per germline (reference sequence). CDR3 length: 13 amino acids. V gave up 0 bases and J gave up 6 bases, with 11 bases separating them. The CDR3 DNA reads as TGTGCCTGGAGTGTACAAGGTACCAATGGCTACACCTTC. Amino acid sequence: CAWSVQGTNGYTF.

This clone has a single count. V gene TRBV5-4 combines with J gene TRBJ2-3; D is uncertain. Per germline, CDR1 SGHNT and CDR2 YYREEE (reference sequence). The ends were cut back, 0 bases at V and 2 bases at J, with 7 bases in the middle. The CDR3 runs 14 residues. DNA for the CDR3: TGTGCCAGCAGCTTGGACGGCTCCACAGATACGCAGTATTTT. This encodes CASSLDGSTDTQYF.

Only a few counts were recorded for this clone. This chain uses TRBV15 with TRBJ2-7; D may match TRBD1 or TRBD2 (5 bases each). This CDR3 has 15 amino acids. The ends were cut back, 0 bases at V and 3 bases at J, with 12 bases in the middle. Germline assignment: CDR1 LNHNV and CDR2 YYDKDF (reference sequence). CDR3 region: CATSRDPGRNYEQYF. The CDR3 bases are TGTGCCACCAGCAGAGATCCGGGACGGAACTACGAGCAGTACTTC.

This clone was detected once. The V gene is TRBV7-2, the J gene TRBJ2-3; D is perhaps TRBD2 (5 bases). Trimming took 3 bases from V and 2 from J, leaving 15 bases between them. This CDR3 is 16 amino acids long. Germline V gene data show CDR1 as SGHTA and CDR2 as FQGNSA. For the CDR3, the DNA is TGTGCCAGCAGCTTGGGAGCGTACCTAACCACAGATACGCAGTATTTT. It codes for CASSLGAYLTTDTQYF.

This sequence joins TRBV19 and TRBJ1-1; TRBD1 is a possible D gene (6 bases). The CDR3 covers 18 residues. In germline, CDR1 is LNHDA, CDR2 SQIVND (reference sequence). Trimming pared 3 bases from V and 3 bases from J, leaving 23 bases between. For the CDR3, the DNA is TGTGCCAGTAGTATCCCCGGGACACGGAACGTGTACGACACTGAAGCTTTCTTT. Translating it yields CASSIPGTRNVYDTEAFF.

The chain couples TRBV29-1 to TRBJ1-2; maybe TRBD1 (5 bases). V was cut by 6 bases and J by 6 bases, with 20 bases left in between. CDR3 length: 14 residues. Per germline, CDR1 SQVTM and CDR2 ANQGSEA. The CDR3 DNA reads as TGCAGCGTGGAATACCCGAGGGGACTAGATGGCTACACCTTC. Its protein is CSVEYPRGLDGYTF.

In nucleotides, the CDR3 is TGTGCCAGCATCCCGGGAGCGGGAGAACCTTCTAGCACAGATACGCAGTATTTT. It translates to CASIPGAGEPSSTDTQYF. The J gene is TRBJ2-3, the V gene TRBV7-9; TRBD2 matches at 8 bases. V shed 7 bases, J shed 0 bases, and the junction held 15 bases outside the gene matches. The CDR3 is 18 residues long. Germline-derived CDR1 and CDR2 are SEHNR and FQNEAQ (reference sequence).

The rearrangement joins TRBV27 to TRBJ1-2, with D perhaps TRBD1 (5 bases). The CDR3 runs to 17 residues. V lost 6 bases and J 4 bases, leaving 24 bases between the germline ends. Per germline, CDR1 MNHEY and CDR2 SMNVEV (reference sequence). CDR3 region: CASSPGDEGRILYGYTF. CDR3 in DNA: TGTGCCAGCAGCCCGGGGGATGAGGGACGGATCCTCTATGGCTACACCTTC.